This TCR beta chain was captured in a study of blood T cell repertoires in COVID-19. Study in general: From T cells, B-cell-depleted T cells, or PBMCs came the material, which was cDNA or gDNA.

Participant age was about 18 to 89 years, and participants resided in fewer than 25 US areas. Donors of Cohort 3 who recovered were those that had two negative PCRs, clearance, or symptom resolution. In the source study's methods: Nucleated cell number was recorded as an estimate derived from reference gene primer amplification. Measured with immunoSEQ multiplex PCR; TCRdb has only the in-frame clones, and not every one. Clonal size and the V and J genes are those of that table, whereas D and trimming came from the DNA. Among roughly 250,000 clones, around 88% were seen once, and the ten largest hold roughly 8.6%. Germline CDR1 reads SNHLY; CDR2 reads FYNNEI. The CDR3 runs 16 residues. Germline trimming cut 6 bases from V and 6 bases from J; bases unmatched to any gene: 14.

The sequence was collected from a man aged 35-49 years who had recovered from COVID-19. The gene calls are TRBV2 and TRBJ1-2; TRBD1 agrees at 9 bases. Material for sequencing was PBMCs or T cells enriched from blood (not recorded which). CDR3 amino acids: CASSYYPGTGWDGYTF. The CDR3 nucleotides are TGTGCCAGCAGCTACTACCCCGGGACAGGGTGGGATGGCTACACCTTC.